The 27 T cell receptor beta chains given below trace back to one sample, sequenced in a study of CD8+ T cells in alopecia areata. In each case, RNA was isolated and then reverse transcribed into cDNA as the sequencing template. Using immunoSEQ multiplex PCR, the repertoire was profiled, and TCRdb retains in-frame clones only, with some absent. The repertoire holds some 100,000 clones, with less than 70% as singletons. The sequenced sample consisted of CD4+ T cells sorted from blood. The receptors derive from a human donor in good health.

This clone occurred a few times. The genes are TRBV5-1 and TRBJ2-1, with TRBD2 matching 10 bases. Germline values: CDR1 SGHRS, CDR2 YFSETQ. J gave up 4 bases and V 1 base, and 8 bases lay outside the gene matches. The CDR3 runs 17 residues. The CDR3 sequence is CASSLFALAGAYNEQFF. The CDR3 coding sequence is TGCGCCAGCAGCTTGTTTGCCCTAGCGGGGGCTTACAATGAGCAGTTCTTC.

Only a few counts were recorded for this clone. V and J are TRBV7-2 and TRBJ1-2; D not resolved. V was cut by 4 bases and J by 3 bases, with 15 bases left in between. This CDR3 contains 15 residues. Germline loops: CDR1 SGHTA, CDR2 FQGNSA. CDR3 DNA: TGTGCCAGCAGCTCTTACGGACGCGATTACTATGGCTACACCTTC. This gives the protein CASSSYGRDYYGYTF.

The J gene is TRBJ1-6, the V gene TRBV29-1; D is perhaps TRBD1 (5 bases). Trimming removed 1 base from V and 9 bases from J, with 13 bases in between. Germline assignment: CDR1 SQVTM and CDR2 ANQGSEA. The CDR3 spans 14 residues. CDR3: CSVEGLGLSSPLHF. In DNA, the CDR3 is TGCAGCGTTGAAGGGTTGGGACTAAGTTCACCCCTCCACTTT. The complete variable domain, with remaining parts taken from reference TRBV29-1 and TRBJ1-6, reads SAVISQKPSRDICQRGTSLTIQCQVDSQVTMMFWYRQQPGQSLTLIATANQGSEATYESGFVIDKFPISRPNLTFSTLTVSNMSPEDSSIYLCSVEGLGLSSPLHFGNGTRLTVT.

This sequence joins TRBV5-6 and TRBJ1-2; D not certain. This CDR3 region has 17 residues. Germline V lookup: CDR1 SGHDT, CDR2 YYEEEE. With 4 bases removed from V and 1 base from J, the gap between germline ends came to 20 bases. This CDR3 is CASSGEGPGPLNYGYTF. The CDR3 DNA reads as TGTGCCAGCAGCGGAGAGGGCCCCGGGCCTCTTAACTATGGCTACACCTTC.

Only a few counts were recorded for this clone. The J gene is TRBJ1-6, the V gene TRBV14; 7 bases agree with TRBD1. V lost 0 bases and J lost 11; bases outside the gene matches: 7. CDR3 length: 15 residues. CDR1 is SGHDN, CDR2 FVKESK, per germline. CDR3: CASSQDDRASAPLHF. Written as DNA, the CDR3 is TGTGCCAGCAGCCAAGACGACAGGGCTTCGGCACCCCTCCACTTT.

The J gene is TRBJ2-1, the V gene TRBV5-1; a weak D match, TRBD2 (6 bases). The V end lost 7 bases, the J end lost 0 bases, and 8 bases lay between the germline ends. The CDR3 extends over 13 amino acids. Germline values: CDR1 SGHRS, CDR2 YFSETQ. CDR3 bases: TGCGCCAGCGGAGGGACCTCCTACAATGAGCAGTTCTTC. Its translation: CASGGTSYNEQFF.

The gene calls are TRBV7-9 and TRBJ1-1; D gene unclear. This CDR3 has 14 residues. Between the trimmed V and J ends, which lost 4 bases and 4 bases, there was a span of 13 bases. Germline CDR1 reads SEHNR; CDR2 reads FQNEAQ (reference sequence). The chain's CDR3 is CASSYPQKGTEAFF. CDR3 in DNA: TGTGCCAGCAGCTACCCACAGAAGGGCACTGAAGCTTTCTTT. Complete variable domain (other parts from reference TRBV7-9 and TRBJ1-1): DTGVSQNPRHKITKRGQNVTFRCDPISEHNRLYWYRQTLGQGPEFLTYFQNEAQLEKSRLLSDRFSAERPKGSFSTLEIQRTEQGDSAMYLCASSYPQKGTEAFFGQGTRLTVV.

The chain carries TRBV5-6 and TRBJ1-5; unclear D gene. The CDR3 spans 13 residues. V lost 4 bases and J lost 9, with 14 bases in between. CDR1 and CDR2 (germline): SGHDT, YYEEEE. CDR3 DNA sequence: TGTGCCAGCAGCCCCTCCCGGGGTCCGCCCCAGCATTTT. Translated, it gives CASSPSRGPPQHF.

The CDR3 sequence is CASTAGRYNEQFF. CDR3 nucleotide sequence: TGTGCCAGCACCGCGGGGCGGTACAATGAGCAGTTCTTC. The chain links TRBV7-8 to TRBJ2-1; tentatively, D is TRBD2 (6 bases). Trimming took 7 bases from V and 4 from J, leaving 11 bases between them. The V gene's germline CDR1 is SGHVS and CDR2 FQNEAQ. This CDR3 has 13 amino acids.

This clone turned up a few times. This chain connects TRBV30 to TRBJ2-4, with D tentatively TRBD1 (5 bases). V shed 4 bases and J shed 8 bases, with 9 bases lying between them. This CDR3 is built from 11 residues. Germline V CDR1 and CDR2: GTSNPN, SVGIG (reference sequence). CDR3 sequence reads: CAWTEGDIQYF. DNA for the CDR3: TGTGCCTGGACAGAAGGGGACATTCAGTACTTC.

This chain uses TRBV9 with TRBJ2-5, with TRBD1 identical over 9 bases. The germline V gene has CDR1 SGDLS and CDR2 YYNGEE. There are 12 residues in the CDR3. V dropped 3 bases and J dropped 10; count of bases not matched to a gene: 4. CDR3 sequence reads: CASSAGQGNQYF. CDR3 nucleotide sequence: TGTGCCAGCAGCGCCGGACAGGGGAACCAGTACTTC.

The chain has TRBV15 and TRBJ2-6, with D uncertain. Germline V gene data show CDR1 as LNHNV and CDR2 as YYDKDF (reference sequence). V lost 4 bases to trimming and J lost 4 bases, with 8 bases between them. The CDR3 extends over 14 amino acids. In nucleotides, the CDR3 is TGTGCCACCAGCAACCCGAAAGGGGCCAACGTCCTGACTTTC. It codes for CATSNPKGANVLTF.

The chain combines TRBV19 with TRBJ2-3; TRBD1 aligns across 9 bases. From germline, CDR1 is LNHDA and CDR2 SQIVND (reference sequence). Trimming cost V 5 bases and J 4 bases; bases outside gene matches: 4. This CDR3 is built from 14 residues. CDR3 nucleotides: TGTGCCAGTAGTGGACAGGGGAGGGCAGATACGCAGTATTTT. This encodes CASSGQGRADTQYF.

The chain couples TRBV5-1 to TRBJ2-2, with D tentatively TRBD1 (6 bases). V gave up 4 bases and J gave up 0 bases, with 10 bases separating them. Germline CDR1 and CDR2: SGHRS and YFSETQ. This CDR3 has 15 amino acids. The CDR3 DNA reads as TGCGCCAGCAGCATGGACAGTTCGAACACCGGGGAGCTGTTTTTT. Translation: CASSMDSSNTGELFF.

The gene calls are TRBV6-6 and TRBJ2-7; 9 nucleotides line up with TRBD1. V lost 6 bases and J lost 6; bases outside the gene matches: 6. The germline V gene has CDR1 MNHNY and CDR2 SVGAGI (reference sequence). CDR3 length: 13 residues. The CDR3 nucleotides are TGTGCCAGCAGGAGGGACAGGGCGGGCGAGCAGTACTTC. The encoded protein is CASRRDRAGEQYF.

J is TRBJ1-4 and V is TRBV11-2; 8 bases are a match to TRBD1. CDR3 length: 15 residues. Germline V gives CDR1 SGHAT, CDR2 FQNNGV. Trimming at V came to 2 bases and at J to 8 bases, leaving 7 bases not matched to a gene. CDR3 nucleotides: TGTGCCAGCAGCTTACGGGGACAGGCCTCGGAAAAACTGTTTTTT. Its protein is CASSLRGQASEKLFF.

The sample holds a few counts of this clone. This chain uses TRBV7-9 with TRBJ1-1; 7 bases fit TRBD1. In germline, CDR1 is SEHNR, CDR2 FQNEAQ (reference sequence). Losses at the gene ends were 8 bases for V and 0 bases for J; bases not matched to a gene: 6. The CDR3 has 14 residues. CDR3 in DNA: TGTGCCAGCTATCGGACAGGCATGAACACTGAAGCTTTCTTT. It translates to CASYRTGMNTEAFF.

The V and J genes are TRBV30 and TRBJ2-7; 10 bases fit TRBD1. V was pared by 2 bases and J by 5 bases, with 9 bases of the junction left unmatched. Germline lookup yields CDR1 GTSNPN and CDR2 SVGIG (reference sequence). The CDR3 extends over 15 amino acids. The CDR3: CAWSPQTGGYHEQYF. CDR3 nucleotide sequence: TGTGCCTGGAGTCCCCAGACAGGGGGCTACCACGAGCAGTACTTC.

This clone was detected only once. CDR3 region: CASSSSVNTEAFF. CDR3 DNA: TGTGCCAGCAGTTCGAGCGTGAACACTGAAGCTTTCTTT. The V gene is TRBV6-1, the J gene TRBJ1-1; D call uncertain. The CDR3 totals 13 residues. Trimming pared 5 bases from V and 0 bases from J, leaving 7 bases between. CDR1 is MNHNS, CDR2 SASEGT, per germline.

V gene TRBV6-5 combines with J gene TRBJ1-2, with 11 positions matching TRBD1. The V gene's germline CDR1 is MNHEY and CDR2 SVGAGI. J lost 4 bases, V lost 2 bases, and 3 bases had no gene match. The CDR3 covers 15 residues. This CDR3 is CASSYRDRGAYGYTF. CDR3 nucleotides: TGTGCCAGCAGTTACCGGGACAGGGGGGCCTATGGCTACACCTTC.

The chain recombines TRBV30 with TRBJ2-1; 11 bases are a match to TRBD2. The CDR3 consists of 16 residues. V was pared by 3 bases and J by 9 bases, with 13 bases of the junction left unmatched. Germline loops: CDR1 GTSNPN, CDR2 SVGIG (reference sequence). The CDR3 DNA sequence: TGTGCCTGGAGGAGGACTAGCGGGCGCGCCGGGGGTGAGCAGTTCTTC. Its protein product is CAWRRTSGRAGGEQFF. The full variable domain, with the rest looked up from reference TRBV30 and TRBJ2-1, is SQTIHQWPATLVQPVGSPLSLECTVEGTSNPNLYWYRQAAGRGLQLLFYSVGIGQISSEVPQNLSASRPQDRQFILSSKKLLLSDSGFYLCAWRRTSGRAGGEQFFGPGTRLTVL.

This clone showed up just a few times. The CDR3 region is CASSLDRGPQHF. Written as DNA, the CDR3 is TGTGCCAGCTCACTAGACAGGGGCCCCCAGCATTTT. This chain joins TRBV18 and TRBJ1-5; 8 positions match TRBD1. Looked up from germline, CDR1 is KGHSH and CDR2 is LQKENI. Losses at the gene ends were 4 bases for V and 10 bases for J; bases not matched to a gene: 3. The CDR3 loop spans 12 amino acids.

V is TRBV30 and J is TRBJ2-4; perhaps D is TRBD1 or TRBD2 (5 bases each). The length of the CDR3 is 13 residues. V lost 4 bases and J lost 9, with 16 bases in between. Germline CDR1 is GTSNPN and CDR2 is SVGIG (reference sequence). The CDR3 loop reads CAWNSGPGSIQYF. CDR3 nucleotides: TGTGCCTGGAACTCGGGGCCGGGGAGCATTCAGTACTTC. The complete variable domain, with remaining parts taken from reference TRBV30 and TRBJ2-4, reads SQTIHQWPATLVQPVGSPLSLECTVEGTSNPNLYWYRQAAGRGLQLLFYSVGIGQISSEVPQNLSASRPQDRQFILSSKKLLLSDSGFYLCAWNSGPGSIQYFGAGTRLSVL.

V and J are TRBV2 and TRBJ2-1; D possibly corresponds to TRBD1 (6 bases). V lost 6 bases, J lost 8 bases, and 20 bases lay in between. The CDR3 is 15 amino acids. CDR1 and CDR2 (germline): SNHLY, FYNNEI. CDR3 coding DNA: TGTGCCAGCAGACCTACTACGAACTCAGGGGATGAGCAGTTCTTC. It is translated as CASRPTTNSGDEQFF.

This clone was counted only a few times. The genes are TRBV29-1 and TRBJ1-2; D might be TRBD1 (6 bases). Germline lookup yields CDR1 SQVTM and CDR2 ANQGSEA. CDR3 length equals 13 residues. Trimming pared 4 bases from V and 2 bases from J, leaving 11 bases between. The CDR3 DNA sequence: TGCAGCGTTGCTTGGGGGGGCAACTATGGCTACACCTTC. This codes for CSVAWGGNYGYTF.

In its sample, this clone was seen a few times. DNA of the CDR3: TGTGCCAGCAGCTTTTCTAACAGGGGAAGGGATGGCTACACCTTC. Residues: CASSFSNRGRDGYTF. The J gene is TRBJ1-2, the V gene TRBV5-4; 7 nucleotides agree with TRBD1. The CDR3 totals 15 residues. J was trimmed by 6 bases and V by 2 bases; bases with no gene match: 10. CDR1 is SGHNT and CDR2 is YYREEE in the germline V gene (reference sequence).

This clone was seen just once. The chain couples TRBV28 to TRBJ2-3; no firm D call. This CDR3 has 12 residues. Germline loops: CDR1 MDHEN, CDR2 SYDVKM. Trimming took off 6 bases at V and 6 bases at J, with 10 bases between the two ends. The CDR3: CASSSVTDTQYF. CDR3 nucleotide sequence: TGTGCCAGCAGCTCCGTCACTGATACGCAGTATTTT.